This T cell receptor (beta chain) was sequenced during a study of T cell repertoires in cytomegalovirus infection. Looking at the study overall: Both CMV infection and a matching HLA type were indicated by public TCR beta signatures. Study-level results: HLA-C-restricted CMV clonotypes gave the most frequent clonotype in two of eight donors.

TCRdb called the reads again in MiXCR, with one record for every CDR3 protein. Of 900,000 to 950,000 distinct CDR3 sequences in the sample, less than 40% were seen once. Germline V gene data show CDR1 as SNHLY and CDR2 as FYNNEI. The CDR3 is 12 residues long. V was pared by 6 bases and J by 8 bases, with 4 bases of the junction left unmatched. On this clonotype itself: The target antigen is unknown. A much larger clone lies a single base off, so this may be a read error.

The V and J genes are TRBV2 and TRBJ2-1; TRBD2 aligns across 7 bases. The sample here was cultured CD8+ T cells from PBMCs, taken from culture after CMV antigen stimulation. This sequence originates from a human donor in good health (CMV status not recorded). Some clones in this sample may be carry-over from other donors' samples. The DNA of the CDR3 is TGTGCCAGCAGCGACCGGGGGGATGAGCAGTTCTTC. Translation gives CASSDRGDEQFF.